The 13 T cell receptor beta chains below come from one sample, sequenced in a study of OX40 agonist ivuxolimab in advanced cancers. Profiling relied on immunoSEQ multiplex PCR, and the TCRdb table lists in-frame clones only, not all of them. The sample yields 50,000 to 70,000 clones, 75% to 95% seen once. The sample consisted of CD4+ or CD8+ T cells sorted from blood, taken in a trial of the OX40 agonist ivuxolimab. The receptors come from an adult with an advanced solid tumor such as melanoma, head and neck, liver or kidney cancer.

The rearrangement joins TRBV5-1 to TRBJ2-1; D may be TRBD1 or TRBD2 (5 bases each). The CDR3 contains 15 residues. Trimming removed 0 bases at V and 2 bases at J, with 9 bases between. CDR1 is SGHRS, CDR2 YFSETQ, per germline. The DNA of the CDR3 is TGCGCCAGCAGCTTGGACGTGGGACCCTACAATGAGCAGTTCTTC. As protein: CASSLDVGPYNEQFF.

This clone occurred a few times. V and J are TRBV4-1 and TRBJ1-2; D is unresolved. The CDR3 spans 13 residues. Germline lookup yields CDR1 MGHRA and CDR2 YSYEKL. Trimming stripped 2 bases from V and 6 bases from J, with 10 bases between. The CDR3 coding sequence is TGCGCCAGCAGCCAACCCGGGAACAATGGCTACACCTTC. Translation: CASSQPGNNGYTF.

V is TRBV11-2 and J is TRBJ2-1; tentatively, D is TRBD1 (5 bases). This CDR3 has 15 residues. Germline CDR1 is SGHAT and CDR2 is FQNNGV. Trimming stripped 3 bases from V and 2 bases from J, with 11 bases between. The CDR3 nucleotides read TGTGCCAGCAGCTTGTCCACAGGTGCCTACAATGAGCAGTTCTTC. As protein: CASSLSTGAYNEQFF.

CDR3 protein: CASSLSPGTGISNSPLHF. The CDR3 region has the DNA TGCGCCAGCAGCTTGAGTCCCGGGACAGGGATTAGTAATTCACCCCTCCACTTT. The chain links TRBV5-1 to TRBJ1-6, with TRBD1 matching 9 bases. The V and J ends lost 1 base and 6 bases, in that order; junction bases with no gene match: 11. CDR3 length: 18 residues. The germline V gene encodes CDR1 SGHRS and CDR2 YFSETQ. Combining the CDR3 with reference TRBV5-1 and TRBJ1-6 gives the whole variable domain KAGVTQTPRYLIKTRGQQVTLSCSPISGHRSVSWYQQTPGQGLQFLFEYFSETQRNKGNFPGRFSGRQFSNSRSEMNVSTLELGDSALYLCASSLSPGTGISNSPLHFGNGTRLTVT.

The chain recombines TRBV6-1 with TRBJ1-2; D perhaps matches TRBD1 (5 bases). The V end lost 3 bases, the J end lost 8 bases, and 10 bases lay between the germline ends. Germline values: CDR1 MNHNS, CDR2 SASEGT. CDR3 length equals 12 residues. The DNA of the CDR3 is TGTGCCAGCAGTGACAGGGCCTCCGGCTACACCTTC. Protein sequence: CASSDRASGYTF.

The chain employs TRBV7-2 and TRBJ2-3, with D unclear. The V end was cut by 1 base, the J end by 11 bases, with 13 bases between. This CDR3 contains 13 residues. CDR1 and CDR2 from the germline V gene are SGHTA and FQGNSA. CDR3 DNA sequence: TGTGCCAGCAGCTTAGGAGTCTCGAGGCTGCAGTATTTT. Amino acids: CASSLGVSRLQYF.

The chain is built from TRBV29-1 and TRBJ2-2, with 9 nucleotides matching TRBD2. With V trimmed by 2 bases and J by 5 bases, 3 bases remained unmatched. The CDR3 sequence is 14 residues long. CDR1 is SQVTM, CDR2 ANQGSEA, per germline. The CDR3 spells CSVELLAGTGELFF. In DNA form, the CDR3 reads TGCAGCGTTGAACTTCTAGCGGGAACCGGGGAGCTGTTTTTT.

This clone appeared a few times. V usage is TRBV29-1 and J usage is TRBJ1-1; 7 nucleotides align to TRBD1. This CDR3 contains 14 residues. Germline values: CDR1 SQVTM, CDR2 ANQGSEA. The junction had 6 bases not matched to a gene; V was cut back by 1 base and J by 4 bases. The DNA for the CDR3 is TGCAGCGTTGAAGGACGCAGGGGGACCACTGAAGCTTTCTTT. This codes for CSVEGRRGTTEAFF.

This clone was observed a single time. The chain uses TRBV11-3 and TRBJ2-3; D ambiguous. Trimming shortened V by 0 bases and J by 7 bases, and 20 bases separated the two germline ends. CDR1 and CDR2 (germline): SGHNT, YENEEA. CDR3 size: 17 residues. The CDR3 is CASSLERGASPTYTQYF. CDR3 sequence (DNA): TGTGCCAGCAGCTTAGAACGCGGAGCTTCTCCTACCTATACGCAGTATTTT.

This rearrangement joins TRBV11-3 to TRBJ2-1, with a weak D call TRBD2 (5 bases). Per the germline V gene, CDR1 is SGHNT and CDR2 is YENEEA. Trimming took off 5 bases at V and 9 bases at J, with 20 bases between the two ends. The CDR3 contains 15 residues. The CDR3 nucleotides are TGTGCCAGCAGCCGAAAGGCTAGCCCGGGCTTTGAGCAGTTCTTC. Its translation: CASSRKASPGFEQFF.

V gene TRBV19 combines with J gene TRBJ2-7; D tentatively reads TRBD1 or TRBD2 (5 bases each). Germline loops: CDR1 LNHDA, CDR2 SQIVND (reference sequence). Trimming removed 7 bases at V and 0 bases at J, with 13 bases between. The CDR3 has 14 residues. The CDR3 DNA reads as TGTGCCAGTAAGCTAGAGGGGAGCTCCTACGAGCAGTACTTC. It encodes CASKLEGSSYEQYF. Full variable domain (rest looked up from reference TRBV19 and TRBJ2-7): DGGITQSPKYLFRKEGQNVTLSCEQNLNHDAMYWYRQDPGQGLRLIYYSQIVNDFQKGDIAEGYSVSREKKESFPLTVTSAQKNPTAFYLCASKLEGSSYEQYFGPGTRLTVT.

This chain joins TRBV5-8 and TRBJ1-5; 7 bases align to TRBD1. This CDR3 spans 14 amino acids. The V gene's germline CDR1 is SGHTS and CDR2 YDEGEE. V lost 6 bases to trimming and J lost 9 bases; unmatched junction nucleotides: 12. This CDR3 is CASTSGQNTPPQHF. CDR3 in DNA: TGTGCCAGCACCTCGGGACAGAATACCCCGCCCCAGCATTTT.

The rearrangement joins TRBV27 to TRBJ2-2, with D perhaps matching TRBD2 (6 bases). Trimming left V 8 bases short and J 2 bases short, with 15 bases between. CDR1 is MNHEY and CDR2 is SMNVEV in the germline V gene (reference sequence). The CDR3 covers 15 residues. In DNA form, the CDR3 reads TGTGCCAGCCTCTCCAGGGCGGGAAACACCGGGGAGCTGTTTTTT. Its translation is CASLSRAGNTGELFF.